The 16 T cell receptor beta chains reported below all come from one sample, sequenced in a study of blood T cell repertoires in COVID-19. The protocol was immunoSEQ multiplex PCR, while the TCRdb copy is restricted to in-frame clones and leaves out a portion. The sample yields 300,000 to 350,000 clones, roughly 90% seen once. Sequences were obtained from PBMCs or T cells enriched from blood (not recorded which). The receptors come from a woman in her thirties who had been exposed to COVID-19.

The V and J genes are TRBV7-9 and TRBJ1-5; D is possibly TRBD1 (5 bases). The V gene's germline CDR1 is SEHNR and CDR2 FQNEAQ (reference sequence). The CDR3 spans 13 residues. Trimming left V 5 bases short and J 5 bases short, with 10 bases between. This CDR3 is CASSPVGHQPQHF. The CDR3 nucleotides are TGTGCCAGCAGCCCCGTGGGGCATCAGCCCCAGCATTTT.

This clone was recorded a few times. V and J are TRBV18 and TRBJ2-7, with 7 bases identical to TRBD2. CDR1 KGHSH and CDR2 LQKENI come from the germline V gene. CDR3 size: 15 residues. V lost 2 bases and J lost 3; bases outside the gene matches: 7. The CDR3 sequence is CASSPITSAGYEQYF. CDR3 sequence (DNA): TGTGCCAGCTCACCAATAACTAGCGCCGGCTACGAGCAGTACTTC.

The chain joins TRBV27 to TRBJ2-1; 7 nucleotides line up with TRBD2. V shed 9 bases and J 9 bases; nucleotides not matched to a gene: 17. The CDR3 has 15 residues. CDR1 is MNHEY and CDR2 is SMNVEV in the germline V gene (reference sequence). The CDR3 reads CASTKQAGYHIEQFF. For the CDR3, the DNA is TGTGCCAGTACCAAACAAGCGGGATATCACATTGAGCAGTTCTTC.

This chain connects TRBV3-1 (or the pseudogene TRBV3-2) to TRBJ1-2; D remains unclear. CDR3 length: 14 amino acids. Germline V lookup: CDR1 LGHDT, CDR2 YNNKEL (reference sequence). The germline V and J ends were trimmed by 0 bases and 8 bases, with 13 bases remaining between them. CDR3 region: CASSQDSQKRGYTF. The CDR3 DNA follows: TGTGCCAGCAGCCAAGATAGCCAGAAACGAGGCTACACCTTC.

This clone is a singleton in its sample. This chain joins TRBV27 and TRBJ1-5; D not certain. The V gene's germline CDR1 is MNHEY and CDR2 SMNVEV (reference sequence). Trimming cost V 2 bases and J 4 bases, with 6 bases left between them. This CDR3 region has 13 residues. The CDR3 coding sequence is TGTGCCAGCAGTTTACAGCGAAATCAGCCCCAGCATTTT. Its translation: CASSLQRNQPQHF.

This chain links TRBV14 with TRBJ2-2, with D possibly TRBD2 on 5 matching bases. Germline V gives CDR1 SGHDN, CDR2 FVKESK. The V and J ends lost 1 base and 5 bases respectively, with 8 bases between them. This CDR3 spans 14 amino acids. CDR3 amino acids: CASSQVRGTGELFF. As DNA, the CDR3 is TGTGCCAGCAGCCAAGTTCGAGGGACCGGGGAGCTGTTTTTT.

The chain carries TRBV20-1 and TRBJ2-7; D not resolved. CDR1 DFQATT and CDR2 SNEGSKA come from the germline V gene (reference sequence). Trimming pared 3 bases from V and 6 bases from J, leaving 9 bases between. This CDR3 has 11 residues. CDR3 protein: CSARVYSEQYF. As DNA, the CDR3 is TGCAGTGCTAGGGTCTACTCCGAGCAGTACTTC.

The rearrangement links TRBV28 to TRBJ1-4, with D possibly being TRBD1 (5 bases). CDR1 and CDR2 (germline): MDHEN, SYDVKM. Trimming shortened V by 3 bases and J by 1 base, and 12 bases separated the two germline ends. This CDR3 is 16 amino acids long. The chain's CDR3 is CASSLGGPGTNEKLFF. The CDR3 nucleotides read TGTGCCAGCAGTTTGGGGGGACCTGGAACTAATGAAAAACTGTTTTTT. Looking up the rest from reference TRBV28 and TRBJ1-4 gives the full variable domain: DVKVTQSSRYLVKRTGEKVFLECVQDMDHENMFWYRQDPGLGLRLIYFSYDVKMKEKGDIPEGYSVSREKKERFSLILESASTNQTSMYLCASSLGGPGTNEKLFFGSGTQLSVL.

The chain is built from TRBV27 and TRBJ2-7; tentative D call: TRBD2 (6 bases). The CDR3 spans 15 residues. Trimming cost V 2 bases and J 4 bases, with 15 bases left between them. The germline V gene has CDR1 MNHEY and CDR2 SMNVEV (reference sequence). The CDR3 coding sequence is TGTGCCAGCAGTTTAGGAGCGGGCTCTCCTTACGAGCAGTACTTC. This encodes CASSLGAGSPYEQYF.

The chain has TRBV27 and TRBJ1-4, with D possibly TRBD1 on 5 matching bases. CDR3 length: 14 amino acids. Trimming left V 6 bases short and J 3 bases short, with 11 bases between. Germline V gene sequence: CDR1 MNHEY, CDR2 SMNVEV (reference sequence). This chain's CDR3 is CASSRPGANEKLFF. The DNA of the CDR3 is TGTGCCAGCAGCCGACCGGGGGCTAATGAAAAACTGTTTTTT.

The rearrangement joins TRBV4-1 to TRBJ1-1; TRBD1 matches at 7 bases. CDR1 MGHRA and CDR2 YSYEKL come from the germline V gene. This CDR3 has 16 residues. With 0 bases clipped from V and 0 bases from J, the junction kept 4 bases outside the gene matches. The CDR3 region is CASSQEEDRMNTEAFF. The CDR3 coding sequence is TGCGCCAGCAGCCAAGAAGAGGACAGGATGAACACTGAAGCTTTCTTT.

This rearrangement joins TRBV29-1 to TRBJ2-1, with D perhaps matching TRBD2 (6 bases). Germline CDR1 is SQVTM and CDR2 is ANQGSEA. V was shortened by 8 bases and J by 7 bases, with 12 bases between the two germline ends. This CDR3 region has 11 residues. In DNA form, the CDR3 reads TGCAGCACACGGGAGCTGAATGAGCAGTTCTTC. Translating it yields CSTRELNEQFF.

J is TRBJ1-4 and V is TRBV9; 9 bases line up with TRBD1. CDR1 and CDR2 from the germline V gene are SGDLS and YYNGEE. J lost 8 bases, V lost 3 bases, and 11 bases had no gene match. The CDR3 is 16 amino acids. CDR3 residues: CASSAGGTGKGEKLFF. CDR3 in DNA: TGTGCCAGCAGCGCGGGGGGGACAGGGAAGGGCGAAAAACTGTTTTTT.

The V and J genes are TRBV3-1 (or the pseudogene TRBV3-2) and TRBJ2-5; D gene uncertain. Germline V CDR1 and CDR2: LGHDT, YNNKEL (reference sequence). This CDR3 region has 14 residues. Trimming removed 0 bases at V and 3 bases at J, with 8 bases between. The CDR3 sequence: CASSQEAYEETQYF. The CDR3 DNA follows: TGTGCCAGCAGCCAAGAGGCATACGAAGAGACCCAGTACTTC.

The V call is TRBV5-6, the J call TRBJ1-2; D gene uncertain. The CDR3 has 12 residues. Germline CDR1 and CDR2: SGHDT and YYEEEE. Trimming left V 4 bases short and J 1 base short, with 5 bases between. The CDR3 bases are TGTGCCAGCAGCGTAATTAACTATGGCTACACCTTC. Protein product: CASSVINYGYTF.

The CDR3 loop is CASRALAGEDNRTYEQYF. The CDR3 DNA reads TGTGCCAGCAGGGCCTTAGCGGGAGAAGATAATCGAACCTACGAGCAGTACTTC. V and J are TRBV7-9 and TRBJ2-7; TRBD2 matches 9 bases. From germline, CDR1 is SEHNR and CDR2 FQNEAQ (reference sequence). Trimming cost V 6 bases and J 2 bases; bases outside gene matches: 17. The CDR3 sequence is 18 residues long. Full variable domain (outside the CDR3, taken from reference TRBV7-9 and TRBJ2-7): DTGVSQNPRHKITKRGQNVTFRCDPISEHNRLYWYRQTLGQGPEFLTYFQNEAQLEKSRLLSDRFSAERPKGSFSTLEIQRTEQGDSAMYLCASRALAGEDNRTYEQYFGPGTRLTVT.